Listed here are 12 T cell receptor beta chains from one sample, sequenced in a study of CD8 T cells in ankylosing spondylitis. TCRdb analysed the 5' RACE reads with MiXCR anew, one entry per CDR3 protein. The table has fewer than 200,000 distinct CDR3 sequences, around a tenth seen once. Sequenced material: blood, either unsorted or a sorted T cell fraction (not recorded which). Receptor source: a female donor with ankylosing spondylitis or in good health (not recorded which).

This clonotype appeared a few times. The chain employs TRBV7-8 and TRBJ2-2, with TRBD1 matching 9 bases. CDR1 SGHVS and CDR2 FQNEAQ come from the germline V gene. The CDR3 extends over 17 amino acids. The V gene end was trimmed by 5 bases and the J gene end by 0 bases; junction bases not matched to a gene: 7. The CDR3 is CASSLYRGPSNTGELFF. CDR3 nucleotides: TGTGCCAGCAGCCTCTACAGGGGGCCTTCGAACACCGGGGAGCTGTTTTTT.

A single count supports this clonotype. The rearrangement joins TRBV11-1 to TRBJ2-1; D gene unclear. The germline V gene has CDR1 SGHAT and CDR2 FQDESV (reference sequence). CDR3 length: 20 residues. V dropped 4 bases and J dropped 1 base, with 26 bases sitting between them. CDR3 region: CASSSPRTPKPSESYNEQFF. The CDR3 nucleotides are TGTGCCAGCAGCTCTCCCCGGACCCCAAAACCCTCGGAGTCCTACAATGAGCAGTTCTTC.

This clonotype was picked up many times. Germline is not matched at one junction end, which may reflect a read error. The V call is TRBV29-1, the J call TRBJ1-2; D is perhaps TRBD1 (5 bases). The germline gives CDR1 SQVTM, CDR2 ANQGSEA. This CDR3 contains 14 residues. Here the CDR3 reads CSFDALTGRNGYTF. In DNA, the CDR3 is TGCAGCTTTGACGCCCTCACAGGAAGAAATGGCTACACCTTC.

The chain combines TRBV7-9 with TRBJ1-4, with no clear D. The CDR3 length is 14 residues. V lost 5 bases, J lost 6 bases, and 13 bases lay in between. The germline V gene has CDR1 SEHNR and CDR2 FQNEAQ (reference sequence). The chain's CDR3 is CASSIPDGDEKLFF. DNA of the CDR3: TGTGCCAGCAGCATTCCTGATGGGGATGAAAAACTGTTTTTT.

The rearrangement links TRBV5-6 to TRBJ2-1, with TRBD2 matching 9 bases. The CDR3 is 16 amino acids. The V and J ends lost 1 base and 4 bases, in that order; junction bases with no gene match: 6. Germline-derived CDR1 and CDR2 are SGHDT and YYEEEE. CDR3 sequence: CASSLIKGLAYNEQFF. DNA of the CDR3: TGTGCCAGCAGCTTGATCAAGGGACTAGCTTACAATGAGCAGTTCTTC.

The chain has TRBV2 and TRBJ1-6; D is uncertain. This CDR3 is 11 amino acids long. The V gene lost 9 bases and the J gene lost 10 bases, with 10 bases spanning the gap. Per germline, CDR1 SNHLY and CDR2 FYNNEI. CDR3 DNA: TGTGCCAGGGGCGAGCGATCACCCCTCCACTTT. Protein product: CARGERSPLHF.

This chain links TRBV11-2 with TRBJ2-7; D tentatively reads TRBD1 or TRBD2 (5 bases each). V dropped 3 bases and J dropped 0 bases, with 15 bases sitting between them. The germline V gene has CDR1 SGHAT and CDR2 FQNNGV. This CDR3 has 16 residues. This CDR3 reads CASSLRWDRSSYEQYF. The CDR3 DNA follows: TGTGCCAGCAGCTTGCGTTGGGACCGTAGCTCCTACGAGCAGTACTTC.

The rearrangement links TRBV4-3 to TRBJ2-1, with D maybe TRBD1 (5 bases). V lost 4 bases and J lost 4, with 17 bases in between. Germline CDR1 reads LGHNA; CDR2 reads YSLEER. The CDR3 runs to 16 residues. The CDR3 protein is CASSLSLSRAYNEQFF. The CDR3 coding sequence is TGCGCCAGCAGCCTTTCATTATCCAGGGCATACAATGAGCAGTTCTTC.

This clonotype was picked up a small number of times. The chain recombines TRBV20-1 with TRBJ1-1; D unresolved. Germline V gene sequence: CDR1 DFQATT, CDR2 SNEGSKA (reference sequence). This CDR3 contains 12 residues. V lost 5 bases, J lost 0 bases, and 7 bases lay in between. The chain's CDR3 is CSACLMNTEAFF. The CDR3 coding sequence is TGCAGTGCTTGCCTCATGAACACTGAAGCTTTCTTT.

This clonotype was counted between two and nine times. The chain links TRBV6-2 or TRBV6-3 to TRBJ2-7; D not certain. Germline loops: CDR1 MNHEY, CDR2 SVGEGT. Trimming left V 4 bases short and J 8 bases short, with 18 bases between. This CDR3 comprises 14 residues. The CDR3 loop is CASSSFLSHSQQYF. The CDR3, as DNA: TGTGCCAGCAGTTCCTTCTTATCTCATTCTCAGCAGTACTTC.

This chain joins TRBV24-1 and TRBJ2-1; either TRBD1 or TRBD2 may supply D (6 bases each). The CDR3 extends over 12 amino acids. Germline-derived CDR1 and CDR2 are KGHDR and SFDVKD. Trimming cost V 4 bases and J 15 bases, with 15 bases left between them. This chain's CDR3 is CATSDPRGGLFF. DNA of the CDR3: TGTGCCACCAGTGACCCGCGAGGGGGGCTGTTCTTC.

The chain couples TRBV7-6 to TRBJ1-1; D possibly corresponds to TRBD1 (6 bases). The V end was cut by 1 base, the J end by 6 bases, with 15 bases between. Germline CDR1 and CDR2: SGHVS and FNYEAQ. The CDR3 has 15 amino acids. CDR3 bases: TGTGCCAGCAGCTTAGGAGGGGGGTGGGGGGCTGAAGCTTTCTTT. Its translation: CASSLGGGWGAEAFF. Full variable domain (remainder filled in from reference TRBV7-6 and TRBJ1-1): GAGVSQSPRYKVTKRGQDVALRCDPISGHVSLYWYRQALGQGPEFLTYFNYEAQQDKSGLPNDRFSAERPEGSISTLTIQRTEQRDSAMYRCASSLGGGWGAEAFFGQGTRLTVV.